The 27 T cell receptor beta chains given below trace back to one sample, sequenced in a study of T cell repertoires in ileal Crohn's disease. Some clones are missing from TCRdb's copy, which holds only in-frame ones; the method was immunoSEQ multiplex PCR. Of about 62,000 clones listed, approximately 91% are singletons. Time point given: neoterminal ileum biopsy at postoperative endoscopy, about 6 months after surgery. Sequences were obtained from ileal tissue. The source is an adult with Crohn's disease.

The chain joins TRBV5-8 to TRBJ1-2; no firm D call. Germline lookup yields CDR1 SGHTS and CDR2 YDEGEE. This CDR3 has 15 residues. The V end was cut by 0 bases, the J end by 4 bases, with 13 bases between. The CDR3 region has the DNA TGTGCCAGCAGCTTGGCCAGTGGGAGCAGCTATGGCTACACCTTC. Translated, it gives CASSLASGSSYGYTF.

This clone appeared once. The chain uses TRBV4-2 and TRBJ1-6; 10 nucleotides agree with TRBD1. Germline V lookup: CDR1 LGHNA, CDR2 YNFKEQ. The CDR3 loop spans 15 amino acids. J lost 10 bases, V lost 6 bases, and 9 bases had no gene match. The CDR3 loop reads CASRGTGVIGSPLHF. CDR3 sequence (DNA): TGTGCCAGCAGGGGGACAGGGGTTATTGGCTCACCCCTCCACTTT.

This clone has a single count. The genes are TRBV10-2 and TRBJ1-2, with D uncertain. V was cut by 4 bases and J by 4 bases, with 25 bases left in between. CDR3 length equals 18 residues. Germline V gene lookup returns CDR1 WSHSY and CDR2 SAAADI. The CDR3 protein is CASSGFREGTSGGYGYTF. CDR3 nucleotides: TGCGCCAGCAGTGGGTTCCGAGAAGGCACCAGCGGCGGCTATGGCTACACCTTC.

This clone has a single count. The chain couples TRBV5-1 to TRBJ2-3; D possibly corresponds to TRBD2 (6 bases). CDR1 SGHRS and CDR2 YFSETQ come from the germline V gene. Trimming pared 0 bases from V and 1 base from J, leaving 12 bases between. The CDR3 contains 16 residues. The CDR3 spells CASSLGFGGGTDTQYF. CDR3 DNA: TGCGCCAGCAGCTTGGGTTTTGGAGGGGGCACAGATACGCAGTATTTT.

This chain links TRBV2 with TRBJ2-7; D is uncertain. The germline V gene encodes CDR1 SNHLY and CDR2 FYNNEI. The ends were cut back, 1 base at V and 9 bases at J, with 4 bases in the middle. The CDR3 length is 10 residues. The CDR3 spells CASSEGTQYV. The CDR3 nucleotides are TGTGCCAGCAGTGAAGGCACGCAGTACGTC.

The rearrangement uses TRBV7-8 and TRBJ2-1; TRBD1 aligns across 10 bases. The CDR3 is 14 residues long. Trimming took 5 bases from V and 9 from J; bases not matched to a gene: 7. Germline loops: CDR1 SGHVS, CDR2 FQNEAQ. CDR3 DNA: TGTGCCAGCAGCATCCGACAGGGGGCAAGTGAGCAGTTCTTC. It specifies CASSIRQGASEQFF.

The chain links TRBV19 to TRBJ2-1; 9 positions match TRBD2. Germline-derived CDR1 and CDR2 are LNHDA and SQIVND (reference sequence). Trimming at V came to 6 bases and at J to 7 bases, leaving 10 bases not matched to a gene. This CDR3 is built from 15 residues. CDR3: CASSPIPAGGNEQFF. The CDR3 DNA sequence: TGTGCCAGTAGCCCGATCCCAGCGGGGGGAAATGAGCAGTTCTTC.

Written as DNA, the CDR3 is TGTGCCAGCAGCCTCCCGGCGGGTAGCTACACCTTC. Its translation: CASSLPAGSYTF. The chain couples TRBV2 to TRBJ1-2; D remains unclear. The CDR3 totals 12 residues. Deletions cut 6 bases from V and 9 bases from J, with 14 bases between. The V gene's germline CDR1 is SNHLY and CDR2 FYNNEI.

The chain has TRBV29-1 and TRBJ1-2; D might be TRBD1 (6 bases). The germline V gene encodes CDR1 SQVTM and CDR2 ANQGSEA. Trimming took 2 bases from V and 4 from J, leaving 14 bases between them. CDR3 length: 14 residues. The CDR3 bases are TGCAGCGTTGAAATGATTCGAGGGGGCTATGGCTACACCTTC. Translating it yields CSVEMIRGGYGYTF.

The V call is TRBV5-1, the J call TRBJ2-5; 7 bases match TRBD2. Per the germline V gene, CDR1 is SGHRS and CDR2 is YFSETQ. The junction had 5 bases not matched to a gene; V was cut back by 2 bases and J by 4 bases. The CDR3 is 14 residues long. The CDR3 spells CASSFSGGSETQYF. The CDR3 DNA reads TGCGCCAGCAGCTTTTCGGGGGGATCAGAGACCCAGTACTTC.

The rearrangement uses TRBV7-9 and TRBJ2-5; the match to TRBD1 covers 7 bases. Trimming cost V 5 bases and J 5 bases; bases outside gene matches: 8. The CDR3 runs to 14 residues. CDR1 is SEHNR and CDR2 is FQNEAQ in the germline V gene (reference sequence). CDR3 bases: TGTGCCAGCAGCCCGACAGGGCATTCGGAGACCCAGTACTTC. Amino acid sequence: CASSPTGHSETQYF.

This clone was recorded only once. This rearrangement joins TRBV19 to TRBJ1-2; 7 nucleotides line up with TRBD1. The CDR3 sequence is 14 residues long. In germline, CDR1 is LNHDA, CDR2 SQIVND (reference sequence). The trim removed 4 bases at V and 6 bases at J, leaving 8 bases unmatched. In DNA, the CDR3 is TGTGCCAGTAGTACCCGACAGGGACCCAATGGCTACACCTTC. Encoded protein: CASSTRQGPNGYTF.

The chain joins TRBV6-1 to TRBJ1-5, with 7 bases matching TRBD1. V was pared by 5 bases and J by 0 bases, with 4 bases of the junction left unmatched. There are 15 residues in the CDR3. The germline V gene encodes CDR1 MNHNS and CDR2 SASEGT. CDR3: CASSSWDSSNQPQHF. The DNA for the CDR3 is TGTGCCAGCAGTTCTTGGGACAGTAGCAATCAGCCCCAGCATTTT.

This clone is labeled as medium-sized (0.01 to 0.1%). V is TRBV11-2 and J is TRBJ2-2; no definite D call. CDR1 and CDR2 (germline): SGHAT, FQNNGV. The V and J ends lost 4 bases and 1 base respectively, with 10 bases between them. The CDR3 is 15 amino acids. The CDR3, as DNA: TGTGCCAGCAGCTGGTATCGACAGAACACCGGGGAGCTGTTTTTT. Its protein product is CASSWYRQNTGELFF.

The CDR3 is CASSVTMRGPGSGANVLTF. The DNA of the CDR3 is TGTGCCAGCAGCGTAACGATGCGGGGACCAGGGTCGGGGGCCAACGTCCTGACTTTC. This chain joins TRBV9 and TRBJ2-6; perhaps TRBD2 as D (6 bases). In germline, CDR1 is SGDLS, CDR2 YYNGEE. V was pared by 1 base and J by 4 bases, with 21 bases between. The CDR3 consists of 19 residues.

CDR3 sequence: CASSFSGGGYTF. The DNA for the CDR3 is TGTGCCAGCAGCTTTTCTGGCGGTGGCTACACCTTC. This chain connects TRBV11-1 to TRBJ1-2; unclear D gene. Trimming pared 3 bases from V and 7 bases from J, leaving 9 bases between. This CDR3 contains 12 residues. In germline, CDR1 is SGHAT, CDR2 FQDESV (reference sequence).

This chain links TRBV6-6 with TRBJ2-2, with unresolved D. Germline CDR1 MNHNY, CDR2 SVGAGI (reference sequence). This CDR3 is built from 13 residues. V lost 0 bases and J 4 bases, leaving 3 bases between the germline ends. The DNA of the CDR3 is TGTGCCAGCAGTTACTCTCTCACCGGGGAGCTGTTTTTT. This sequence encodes CASSYSLTGELFF.

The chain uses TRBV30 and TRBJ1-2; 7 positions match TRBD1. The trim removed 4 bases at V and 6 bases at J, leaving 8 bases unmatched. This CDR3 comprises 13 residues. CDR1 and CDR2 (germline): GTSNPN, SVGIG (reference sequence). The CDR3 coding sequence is TGTGCCTGGAAAGGCAGGGGGGTGGATGGCTACACCTTC. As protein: CAWKGRGVDGYTF.

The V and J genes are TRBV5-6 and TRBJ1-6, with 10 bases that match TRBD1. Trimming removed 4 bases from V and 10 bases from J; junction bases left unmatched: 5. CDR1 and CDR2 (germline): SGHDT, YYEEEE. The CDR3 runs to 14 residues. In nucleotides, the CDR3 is TGTGCCAGCAGCACCGGGACAGGGGCCTCACCCCTCCACTTT. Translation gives CASSTGTGASPLHF.

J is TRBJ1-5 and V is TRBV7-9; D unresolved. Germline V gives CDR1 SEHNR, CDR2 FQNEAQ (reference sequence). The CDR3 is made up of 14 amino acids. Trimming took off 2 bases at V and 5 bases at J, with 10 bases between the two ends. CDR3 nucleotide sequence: TGTGCCAGCAGCTTATCGCAGGTGGATCAGCCCCAGCATTTT. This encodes CASSLSQVDQPQHF.

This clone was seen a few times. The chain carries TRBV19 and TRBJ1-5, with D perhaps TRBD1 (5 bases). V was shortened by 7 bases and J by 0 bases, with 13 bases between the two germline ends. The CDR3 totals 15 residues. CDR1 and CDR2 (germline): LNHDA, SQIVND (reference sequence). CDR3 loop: CASTSDSYSNQPQHF. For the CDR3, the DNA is TGTGCCAGTACCAGTGACAGTTATAGCAATCAGCCCCAGCATTTT.

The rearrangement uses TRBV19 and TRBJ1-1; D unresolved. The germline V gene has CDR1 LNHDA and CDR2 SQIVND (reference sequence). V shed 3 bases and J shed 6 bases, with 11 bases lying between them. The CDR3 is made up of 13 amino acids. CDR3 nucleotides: TGTGCCAGTAGTATTGGTCGGGATCCTGAAGCTTTCTTT. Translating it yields CASSIGRDPEAFF.

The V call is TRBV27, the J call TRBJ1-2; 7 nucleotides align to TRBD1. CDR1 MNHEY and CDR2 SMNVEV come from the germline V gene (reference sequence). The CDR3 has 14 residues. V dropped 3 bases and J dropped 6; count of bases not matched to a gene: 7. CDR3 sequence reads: CASSFRGFRNGYTF. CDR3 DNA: TGTGCCAGCAGTTTCAGGGGGTTTCGGAATGGCTACACCTTC.

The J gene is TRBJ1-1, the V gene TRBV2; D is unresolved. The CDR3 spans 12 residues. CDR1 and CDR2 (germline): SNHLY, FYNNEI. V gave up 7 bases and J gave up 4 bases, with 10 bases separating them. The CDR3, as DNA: TGTGCCAGCATTAAGTGGAGCACTGAAGCTTTCTTT. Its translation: CASIKWSTEAFF.

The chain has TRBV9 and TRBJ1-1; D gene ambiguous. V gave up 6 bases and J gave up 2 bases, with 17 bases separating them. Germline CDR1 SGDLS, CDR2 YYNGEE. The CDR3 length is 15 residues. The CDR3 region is CASNLDAESNTEAFF. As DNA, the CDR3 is TGTGCCAGCAACCTAGACGCCGAGAGTAACACTGAAGCTTTCTTT. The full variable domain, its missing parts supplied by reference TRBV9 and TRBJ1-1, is DSGVTQTPKHLITATGQRVTLRCSPRSGDLSVYWYQQSLDQGLQFLIQYYNGEERAKGNILERFSAQQFPDLHSELNLSSLELGDSALYFCASNLDAESNTEAFFGQGTRLTVV.

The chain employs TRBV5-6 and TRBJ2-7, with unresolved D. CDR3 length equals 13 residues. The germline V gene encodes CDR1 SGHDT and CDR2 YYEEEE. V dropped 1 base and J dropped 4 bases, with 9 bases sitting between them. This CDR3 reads CASSLYGGYEQYV. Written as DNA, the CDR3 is TGTGCCAGCAGCTTGTATGGCGGATACGAGCAGTACGTC.

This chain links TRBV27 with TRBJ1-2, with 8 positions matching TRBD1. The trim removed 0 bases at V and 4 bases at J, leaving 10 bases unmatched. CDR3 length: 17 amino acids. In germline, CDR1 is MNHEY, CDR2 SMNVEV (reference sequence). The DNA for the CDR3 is TGTGCCAGCAGTTTATCGGCTCAGGGGGCTCACCGCTATGGCTACACCTTC. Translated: CASSLSAQGAHRYGYTF.